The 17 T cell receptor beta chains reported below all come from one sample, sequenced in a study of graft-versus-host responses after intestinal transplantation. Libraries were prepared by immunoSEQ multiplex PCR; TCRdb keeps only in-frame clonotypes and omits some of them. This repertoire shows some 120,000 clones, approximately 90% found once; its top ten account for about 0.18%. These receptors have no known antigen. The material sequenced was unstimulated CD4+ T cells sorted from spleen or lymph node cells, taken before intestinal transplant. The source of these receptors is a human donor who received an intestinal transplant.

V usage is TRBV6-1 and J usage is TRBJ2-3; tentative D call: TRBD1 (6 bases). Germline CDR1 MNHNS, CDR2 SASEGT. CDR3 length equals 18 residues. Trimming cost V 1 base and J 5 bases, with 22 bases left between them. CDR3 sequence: CASSEVERGRLRGDTQYF. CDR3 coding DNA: TGTGCCAGCAGTGAAGTAGAAAGAGGACGGCTCAGGGGAGATACGCAGTATTTT.

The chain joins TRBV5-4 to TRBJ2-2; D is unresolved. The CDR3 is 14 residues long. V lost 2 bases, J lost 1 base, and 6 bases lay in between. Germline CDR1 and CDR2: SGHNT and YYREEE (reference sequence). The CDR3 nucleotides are TGTGCCAGCAGCTTACAAATGAACACCGGGGAGCTGTTTTTT. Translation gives CASSLQMNTGELFF.

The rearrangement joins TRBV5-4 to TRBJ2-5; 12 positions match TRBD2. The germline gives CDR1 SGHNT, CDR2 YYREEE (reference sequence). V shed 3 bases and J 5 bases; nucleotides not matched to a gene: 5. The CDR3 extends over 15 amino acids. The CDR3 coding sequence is TGTGCCAGCAGCTCTAGCGGGGGGGCTGGGGAGACCCAGTACTTC. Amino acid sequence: CASSSSGGAGETQYF. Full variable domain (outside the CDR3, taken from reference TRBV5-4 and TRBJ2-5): ETGVTQSPTHLIKTRGQQVTLRCSSQSGHNTVSWYQQALGQGPQFIFQYYREEENGRGNFPPRFSGLQFPNYSSELNVNALELDDSALYLCASSSSGGAGETQYFGPGTRLLVL.

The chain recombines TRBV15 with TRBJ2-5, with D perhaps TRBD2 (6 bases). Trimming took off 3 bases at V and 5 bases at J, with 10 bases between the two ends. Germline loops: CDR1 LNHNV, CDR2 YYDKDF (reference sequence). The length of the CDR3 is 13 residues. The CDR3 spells CATSRGGAETQYF. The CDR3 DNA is TGTGCCACCAGCAGGGGGGGTGCGGAGACCCAGTACTTC.

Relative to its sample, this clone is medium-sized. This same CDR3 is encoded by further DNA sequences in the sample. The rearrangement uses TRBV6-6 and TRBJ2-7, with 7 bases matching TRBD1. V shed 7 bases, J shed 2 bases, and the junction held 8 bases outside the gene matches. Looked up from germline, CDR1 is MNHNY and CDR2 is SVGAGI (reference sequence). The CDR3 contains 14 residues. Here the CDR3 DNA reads TGTGCCAGCACCCCAAGACAGGGTCCCTACGAGCAGTACTTC. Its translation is CASTPRQGPYEQYF.

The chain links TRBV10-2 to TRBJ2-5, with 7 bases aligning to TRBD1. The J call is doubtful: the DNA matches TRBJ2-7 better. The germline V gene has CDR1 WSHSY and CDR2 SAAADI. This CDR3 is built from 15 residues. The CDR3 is CASSAYRVGQLEQYF. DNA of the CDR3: TGCGCCAGCAGTGCCTATCGGGTGGGACAGCTCGAGCAGTACTTC.

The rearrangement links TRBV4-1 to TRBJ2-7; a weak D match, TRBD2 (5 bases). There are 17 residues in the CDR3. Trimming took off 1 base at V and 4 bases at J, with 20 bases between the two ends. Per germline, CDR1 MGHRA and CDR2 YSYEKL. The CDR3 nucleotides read TGCGCCAGCAGCCAAGTAAGAGCGGCTTCTAACCGGTACGAGCAGTACTTC. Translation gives CASSQVRAASNRYEQYF.

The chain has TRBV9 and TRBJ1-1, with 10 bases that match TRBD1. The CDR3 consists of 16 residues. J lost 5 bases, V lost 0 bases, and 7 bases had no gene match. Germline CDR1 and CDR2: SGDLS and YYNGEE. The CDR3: CASSVGGGQGETEAFF. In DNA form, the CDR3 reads TGTGCCAGCAGCGTAGGGGGCGGACAGGGGGAAACTGAAGCTTTCTTT.

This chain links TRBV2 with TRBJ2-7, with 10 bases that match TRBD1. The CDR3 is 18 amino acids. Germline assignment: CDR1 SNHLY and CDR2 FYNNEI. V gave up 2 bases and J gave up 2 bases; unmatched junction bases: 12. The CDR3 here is CASSERDRGFMVAYEQYF. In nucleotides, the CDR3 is TGTGCCAGCAGTGAAAGGGACAGGGGATTCATGGTCGCCTACGAGCAGTACTTC. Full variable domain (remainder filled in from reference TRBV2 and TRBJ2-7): EPEVTQTPSHQVTQMGQEVILRCVPISNHLYFYWYRQILGQKVEFLVSFYNNEISEKSEIFDDQFSVERPDGSNFTLKIRSTKLEDSAMYFCASSERDRGFMVAYEQYFGPGTRLTVT.

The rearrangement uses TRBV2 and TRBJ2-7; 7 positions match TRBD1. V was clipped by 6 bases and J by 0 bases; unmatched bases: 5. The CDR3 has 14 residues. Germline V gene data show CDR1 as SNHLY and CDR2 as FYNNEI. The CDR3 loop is CASRDDRVSYEQYF. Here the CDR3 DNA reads TGTGCCAGCAGAGACGACAGGGTCTCCTACGAGCAGTACTTC.

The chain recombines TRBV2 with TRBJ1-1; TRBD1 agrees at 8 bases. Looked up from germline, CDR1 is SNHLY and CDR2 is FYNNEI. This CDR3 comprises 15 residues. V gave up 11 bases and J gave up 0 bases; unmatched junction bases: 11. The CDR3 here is CAGTRTGNLNTEAFF. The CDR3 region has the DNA TGTGCCGGGACTCGGACAGGGAATTTGAACACTGAAGCTTTCTTT.

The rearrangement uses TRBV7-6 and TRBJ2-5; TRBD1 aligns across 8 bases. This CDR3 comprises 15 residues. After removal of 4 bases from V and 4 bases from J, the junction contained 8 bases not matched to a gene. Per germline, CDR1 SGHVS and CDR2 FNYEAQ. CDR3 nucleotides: TGTGCCAGCAGCTCCAACAGGGGGAAAATAGAGACCCAGTACTTC. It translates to CASSSNRGKIETQYF.

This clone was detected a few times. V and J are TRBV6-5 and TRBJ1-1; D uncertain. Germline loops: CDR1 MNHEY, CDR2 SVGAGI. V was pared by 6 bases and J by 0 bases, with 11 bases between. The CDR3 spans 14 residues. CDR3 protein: CASRIATMNTEAFF. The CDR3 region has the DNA TGTGCCAGCAGGATAGCCACAATGAACACTGAAGCTTTCTTT.

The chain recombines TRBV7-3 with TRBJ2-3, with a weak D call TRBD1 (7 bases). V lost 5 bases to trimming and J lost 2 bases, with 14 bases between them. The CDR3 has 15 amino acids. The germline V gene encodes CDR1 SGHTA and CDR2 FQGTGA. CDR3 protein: CASSLQGTHTDTQYF. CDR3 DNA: TGTGCCAGCAGCCTACAGGGGACTCACACAGATACGCAGTATTTT.

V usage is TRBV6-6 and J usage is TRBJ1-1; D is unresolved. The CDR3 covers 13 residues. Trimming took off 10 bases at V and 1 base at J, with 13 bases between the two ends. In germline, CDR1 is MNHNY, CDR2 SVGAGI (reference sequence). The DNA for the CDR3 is TGTGCCACCCTGCGGGCGGAGAACACTGAAGCTTTCTTT. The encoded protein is CATLRAENTEAFF.

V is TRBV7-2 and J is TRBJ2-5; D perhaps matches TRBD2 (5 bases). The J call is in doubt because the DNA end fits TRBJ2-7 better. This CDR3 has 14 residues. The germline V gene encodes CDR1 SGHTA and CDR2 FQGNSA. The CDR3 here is CASSLGRVSYEQYF. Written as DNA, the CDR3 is TGTGCCAGCAGCTTAGGGCGGGTCTCCTACGAGCAGTACTTC.

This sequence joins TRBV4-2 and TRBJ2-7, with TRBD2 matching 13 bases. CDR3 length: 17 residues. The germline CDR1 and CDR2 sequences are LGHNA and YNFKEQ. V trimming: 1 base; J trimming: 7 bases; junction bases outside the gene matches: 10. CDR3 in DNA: TGTGCCAGCAGCCAAGTTTGGACTAGCGGGAGTTCCCGGGAGCAGTACTTC. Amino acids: CASSQVWTSGSSREQYF.